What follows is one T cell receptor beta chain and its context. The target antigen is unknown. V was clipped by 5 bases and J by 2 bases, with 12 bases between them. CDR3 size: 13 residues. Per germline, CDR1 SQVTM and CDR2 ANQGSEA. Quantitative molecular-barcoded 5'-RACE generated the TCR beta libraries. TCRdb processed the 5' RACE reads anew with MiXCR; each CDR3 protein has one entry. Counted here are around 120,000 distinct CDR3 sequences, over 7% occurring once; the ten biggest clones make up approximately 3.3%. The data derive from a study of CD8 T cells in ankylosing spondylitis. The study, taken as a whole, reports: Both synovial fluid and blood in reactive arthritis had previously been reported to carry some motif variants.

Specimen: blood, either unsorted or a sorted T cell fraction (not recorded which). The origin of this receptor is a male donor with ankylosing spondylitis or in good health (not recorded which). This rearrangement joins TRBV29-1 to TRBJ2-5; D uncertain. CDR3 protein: CSVPYLGQETQYF. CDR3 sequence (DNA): TGCAGCGTTCCCTACTTGGGTCAAGAGACCCAGTACTTC.